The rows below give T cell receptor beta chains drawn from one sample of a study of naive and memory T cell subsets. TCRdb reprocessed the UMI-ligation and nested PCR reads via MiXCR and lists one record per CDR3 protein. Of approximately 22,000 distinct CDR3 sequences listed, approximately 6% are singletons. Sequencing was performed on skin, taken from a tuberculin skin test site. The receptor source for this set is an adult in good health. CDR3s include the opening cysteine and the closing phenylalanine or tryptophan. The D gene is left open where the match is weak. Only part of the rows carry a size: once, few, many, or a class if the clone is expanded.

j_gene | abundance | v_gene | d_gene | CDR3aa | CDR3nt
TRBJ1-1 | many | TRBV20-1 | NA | CSARDPQAGRTEAFF | TGCAGTGCTAGAGATCCTCAGGCAGGTCGAACTGAAGCTTTCTTT
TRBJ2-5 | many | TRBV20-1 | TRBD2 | CSATSGLAGGPRETQYF | TGCAGTGCTACATCGGGACTAGCGGGAGGGCCACGGGAGACCCAGTACTTC
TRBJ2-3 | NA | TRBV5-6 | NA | CASSLLDSTDTQYF | TGTGCCAGCAGCTTACTCGACAGCACAGATACGCAGTATTTT
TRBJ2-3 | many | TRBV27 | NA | CASSFARGTDTQYF | TGTGCCAGCAGTTTCGCCAGGGGCACAGATACGCAGTATTTT
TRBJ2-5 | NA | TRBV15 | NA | CATSRAGNSGETQYF | TGTGCCACCAGCAGAGCGGGGAATAGCGGAGAGACCCAGTACTTC
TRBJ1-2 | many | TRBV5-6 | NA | CASSLASGYTF | TGTGCCAGCAGCTTGGCGTCTGGCTACACCTTC
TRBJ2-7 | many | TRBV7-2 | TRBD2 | CASSPQRGSYEQYF | TGTGCCAGCAGCCCCCAGCGGGGGTCCTACGAGCAGTACTTC
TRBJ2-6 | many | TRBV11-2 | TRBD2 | CASSLRTGGGPGANVLTF | TGTGCCAGCAGCTTAAGAACGGGGGGGGGGCCTGGGGCCAACGTCCTGACTTTC
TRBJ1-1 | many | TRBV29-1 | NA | CSALGGDTEAFF | TGCAGCGCCCTTGGGGGCGACACTGAAGCTTTCTTT
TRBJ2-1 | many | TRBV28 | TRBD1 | CASSAGGFDEQFF | TGTGCCAGCAGTGCAGGGGGCTTCGATGAGCAGTTCTTC
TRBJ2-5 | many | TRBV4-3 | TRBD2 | CASSQGYGRAGETQYF | TGCGCCAGCAGCCAAGGGTACGGGAGGGCCGGAGAGACCCAGTACTTC
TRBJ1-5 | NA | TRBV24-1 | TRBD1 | CATSDDRGNQPQHF | TGTGCCACCAGTGACGACAGGGGAAATCAGCCCCAGCATTTT
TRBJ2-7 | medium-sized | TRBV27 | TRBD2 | CASRRPTSGKDEQYF | TGTGCCAGCAGGCGCCCTACTAGCGGGAAAGACGAGCAGTACTTC
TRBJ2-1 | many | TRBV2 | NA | CASSSGRGSYNEQFF | TGTGCCAGCAGTTCCGGGAGAGGTTCCTACAATGAGCAGTTCTTC
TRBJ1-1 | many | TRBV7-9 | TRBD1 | CASSQTGGGTEAFF | TGTGCCAGCAGCCAGACAGGGGGAGGCACTGAAGCTTTCTTT
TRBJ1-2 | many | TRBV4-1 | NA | CASSPIQAGDGYTF | TGCGCCAGCAGCCCAATACAGGCAGGGGATGGCTACACCTTC
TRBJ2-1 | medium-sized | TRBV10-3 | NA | CAISVGGEGLNNEQFF | TGTGCCATCAGCGTGGGTGGAGAGGGCTTAAACAATGAGCAGTTCTTC
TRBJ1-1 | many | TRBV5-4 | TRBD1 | CASSQAGTGNTEAFF | TGTGCCAGCAGCCAAGCCGGGACAGGGAACACTGAAGCTTTCTTT
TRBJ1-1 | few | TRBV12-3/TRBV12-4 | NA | CASNTQGLNTEAFF | TGTGCCAGCAATACCCAGGGTCTGAACACTGAAGCTTTCTTT
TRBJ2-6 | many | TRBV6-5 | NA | CASSSNFGGGGANVLTF | TGTGCCAGCAGTTCAAACTTTGGGGGTGGGGGGGCCAACGTCCTGACTTTC
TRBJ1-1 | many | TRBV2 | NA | CASSGDLGTEAFF | TGTGCCAGCAGTGGGGATTTAGGAACTGAAGCTTTCTTT
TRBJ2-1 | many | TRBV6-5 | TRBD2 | CASSPRRGRGEQFF | TGTGCCAGCAGTCCCCGGCGTGGGAGGGGTGAGCAGTTCTTC
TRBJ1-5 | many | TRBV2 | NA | CASTVRGGQPQHF | TGTGCCAGCACTGTACGTGGGGGTCAGCCCCAGCATTTT
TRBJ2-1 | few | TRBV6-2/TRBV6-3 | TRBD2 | CASSYFPGGTNEQFF | TGTGCCAGCAGTTATTTCCCGGGAGGCACCAATGAGCAGTTCTTC
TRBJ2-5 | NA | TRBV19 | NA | CASSMAKRIETQYF | TGTGCCAGTAGTATGGCTAAGCGTATAGAGACCCAGTACTTC
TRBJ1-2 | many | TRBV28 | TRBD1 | CASSRPGQSTNYGYTF | TGTGCCAGCAGTCGACCGGGACAGAGTACTAACTATGGCTACACCTTC
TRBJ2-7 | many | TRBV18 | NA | CASSPRDVSYEQYF | TGTGCCAGCTCCCCAAGGGACGTTTCCTACGAGCAGTACTTC
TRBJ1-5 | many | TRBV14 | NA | CASSQEGAQNQPQHF | TGTGCCAGCAGCCAAGAGGGGGCCCAAAATCAGCCCCAGCATTTT
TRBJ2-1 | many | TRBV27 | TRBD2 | CAIAAASGGNEQFF | TGTGCTATCGCGGCGGCTAGCGGGGGGAATGAGCAGTTCTTC
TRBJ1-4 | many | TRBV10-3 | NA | CAISDGARPEKLFF | TGTGCCATCAGTGACGGGGCCCGACCGGAAAAACTGTTTTTT
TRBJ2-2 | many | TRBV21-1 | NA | CASSKSGTLNTGELFF | TGTGCCAGCAGCAAATCCGGGACCCTGAACACCGGGGAGCTGTTTTTT
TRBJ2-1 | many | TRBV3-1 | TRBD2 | CASSQTPGGTSGNEQFF | TGTGCCAGCAGCCAAACTCCTGGGGGGACTAGCGGCAATGAGCAGTTCTTC
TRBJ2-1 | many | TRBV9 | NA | CASSAPRRYNEQFF | TGTGCCAGCAGCGCCCCCAGGCGCTACAATGAGCAGTTCTTC
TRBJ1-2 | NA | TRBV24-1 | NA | CATSDSKPYGYTF | TGTGCCACCAGTGACTCCAAACCTTACGGCTACACCTTC
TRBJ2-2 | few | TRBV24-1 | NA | CATSAPGDTGELFF | TGTGCCACCAGTGCCCCGGGGGACACCGGGGAGCTGTTTTTT
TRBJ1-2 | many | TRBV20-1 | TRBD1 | CSATQGAHYGYTF | TGCAGTGCTACCCAGGGGGCTCACTATGGCTACACCTTC
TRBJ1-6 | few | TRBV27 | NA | CASSLRGGNSPLHF | TGTGCCAGCAGCCTCAGGGGTGGTAATTCACCCCTCCACTTT
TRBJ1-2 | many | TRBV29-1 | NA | CSVEGGIGYTF | TGCAGCGTCGAAGGGGGAATCGGCTACACCTTC
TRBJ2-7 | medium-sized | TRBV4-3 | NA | CASSQRHSSYEQYF | TGCGCCAGCAGCCAAAGGCATAGCTCCTACGAGCAGTACTTC
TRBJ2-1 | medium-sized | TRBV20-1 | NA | CSARDVSGRGRVDEQFF | TGCAGTGCTAGAGACGTTTCGGGGAGAGGTCGGGTCGATGAGCAGTTCTTC
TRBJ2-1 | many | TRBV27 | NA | CASSLYRDLSYNEQFF | TGTGCCAGCAGTTTATACAGGGACCTTTCCTACAATGAGCAGTTCTTC
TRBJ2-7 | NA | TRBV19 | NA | CASSPGAYEQYF | TGTGCCAGTAGTCCGGGAGCTTACGAGCAGTACTTC
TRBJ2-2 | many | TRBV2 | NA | CASGSGQPTGELFF | TGTGCCAGCGGAAGTGGACAACCCACCGGGGAGCTGTTTTTT